Listed below are T cell receptor beta chains from one sample, sequenced in a study of blood T cell repertoires in COVID-19. TCRdb's copy holds only in-frame clones and misses some; the assay was immunoSEQ multiplex PCR. The sample shows roughly 60,000 clones, around 84% of them seen only once. Sequences were obtained from peripheral blood. These receptors originate from a woman aged 55-69 years with acute or convalescent COVID-19. CDR3s include the opening cysteine and the closing phenylalanine or tryptophan. D genes are given only for firm matches. A clone size is listed for some rows: how often the clone was seen (once, few, many), or a class if it is expanded.

few | - | TRBJ1-1 | TRBV5-4 | CASSRGNWAEAFF | TGTGCCAGCAGCCGGGGGAATTGGGCTGAAGCTTTCTTT
- | TRBD1 | TRBJ2-1 | TRBV6-5 | CASRGQGTSNNEQFF | TGTGCCAGCAGAGGACAGGGAACGTCGAACAATGAGCAGTTCTTC
- | TRBD1 | TRBJ1-2 | TRBV5-4 | CASSIKQGARGYTF | TGTGCCAGCAGCATAAAACAGGGGGCGCGAGGCTACACCTTC
- | TRBD1 | TRBJ1-4 | TRBV5-1 | CASSQAGQGARTNEKLFF | TGCGCCAGCAGCCAAGCGGGACAGGGGGCGCGAACTAATGAAAAACTGTTTTTT
- | - | TRBJ1-5 | TRBV5-6 | CASSAWGDNQPQHF | TGTGCCAGCAGCGCTTGGGGGGACAATCAGCCCCAGCATTTT
- | TRBD1 | TRBJ1-3 | TRBV6-5 | CATTDRDSGNTIYF | TGTGCCACCACGGACAGGGACTCTGGAAACACCATATATTTT
- | - | TRBJ1-5 | TRBV4-1 | CASSQDAAGGRQPQHF | TGCGCCAGCAGCCAAGATGCTGCTGGGGGCCGGCAGCCCCAGCATTTT
- | TRBD1 | TRBJ1-1 | TRBV11-2 | CASSLGQGGINTEAFF | TGTGCCAGCAGCCTCGGACAGGGTGGGATTAACACTGAAGCTTTCTTT
- | TRBD1 | TRBJ1-2 | TRBV11-2 | CASSTDRGHGYGYTF | TGTGCCAGCAGCACCGACAGGGGGCACGGCTATGGCTACACCTTC
- | - | TRBJ1-5 | TRBV3-1/TRBV3-2 | CASSHSSRGNQPQHF | TGTGCCAGCAGCCATTCTAGTCGGGGCAATCAGCCCCAGCATTTT
- | - | TRBJ1-4 | TRBV19 | CASSMALVREKLFF | TGTGCCAGTAGTATGGCCCTCGTACGTGAAAAACTGTTTTTT
- | TRBD1 | TRBJ2-1 | TRBV5-6 | CASSLTGGNEQFF | TGTGCCAGCAGCTTGACAGGGGGCAATGAGCAGTTCTTC
once | - | TRBJ2-7 | TRBV6-1 | CASNGGTQTYEQYF | TGTGCCAGCAATGGAGGGACCCAAACCTACGAGCAGTACTTC
- | - | TRBJ1-4 | TRBV19 | CASSRSVANEKLFF | TGTGCCAGTAGTCGTTCGGTCGCTAATGAAAAACTGTTTTTT
- | - | TRBJ1-6 | TRBV12-3/TRBV12-4 | CASSSSGNSPLHF | TGTGCCAGCAGTTCCTCGGGTAATTCACCCCTCCACTTT
- | - | TRBJ1-1 | TRBV3-1/TRBV3-2 | CASSQVAYRVGGNTEAFF | TGTGCCAGCAGCCAAGTCGCCTACAGGGTTGGTGGGAACACTGAAGCTTTCTTT
- | - | TRBJ2-1 | TRBV5-1 | CASSRTVNEQFF | TGCGCCAGCAGCAGGACAGTTAATGAGCAGTTCTTC